These T cell receptor beta chains were read from a single sample in a study of lymphopenia after photon versus proton radiotherapy. This table comes from immunoSEQ multiplex PCR, and its TCRdb copy is limited to in-frame clones, with some not included. This table holds approximately 58,000 clones, around four fifths found once. The sequencing here drew on peripheral blood, taken from a patient treated with photon-based radiotherapy. These receptors all come from a middle-aged man with gastric cancer. The CDR3 runs from the conserved cysteine through the conserved F or W. A D gene is named only where the DNA matches it firmly. The size entry is marked missing in some rows and otherwise reads once, few, many or a size class.

v_call,j_call,d_call,cdr3_length,clone_size,cdr3_nt,cdr3_aa
TRBV9,TRBJ2-7,TRBD2,14,-,TGTGCCAGCAGCACAGCGGGAGGGCCACGGGAGCAGTACTTC,CASSTAGGPREQYF
TRBV28,TRBJ2-3,-,15,-,TGTGCCAGCAGTTTACGACTCACTAGCACAGATACGCAGTATTTT,CASSLRLTSTDTQYF
TRBV7-2,TRBJ2-7,-,15,-,TGTGCCAGCAGCTCCCAGGGACGGGGCTCCTACGAGCAGTACTTC,CASSSQGRGSYEQYF
TRBV2,TRBJ2-7,TRBD2,15,-,TGTGCCAGCAGTCCAAGGGCGGGAGGGGTCGACGAGCAGTACTTC,CASSPRAGGVDEQYF
TRBV7-9,TRBJ2-7,-,14,-,TGTGCCAGCAGCTCCGGGACGGATACCTACGAGCAGTACTTC,CASSSGTDTYEQYF
TRBV5-1,TRBJ1-1,-,16,-,TGCGCCAGCAGCTTGGAGTTCGGAGGTATGGGCATTGAAGCTTTCTTT,CASSLEFGGMGIEAFF
TRBV30,TRBJ2-7,TRBD2,14,few,TGTGCCTGGAGGACTAGCGGGAGAGGTTACGAGCAGTACTTC,CAWRTSGRGYEQYF
TRBV6-5,TRBJ2-5,TRBD2,12,few,TGTGCCAGCAGATTCGGGAGGGAGACCCAGTACTTC,CASRFGRETQYF
TRBV7-2,TRBJ2-3,-,13,-,TGTGCCAGCAGCTTCAAGACTGGGGATACGCAGTATTTT,CASSFKTGDTQYF
TRBV2,TRBJ2-5,-,12,-,TGTGCCAGCCGGGACAATCAAGAGACCCAGTACTTC,CASRDNQETQYF
TRBV18,TRBJ1-3,-,15,-,TGTGCCAGCTCGCCGACAGCATTCTCTGGAAACACCATATATTTT,CASSPTAFSGNTIYF
TRBV13,TRBJ2-1,TRBD2,18,-,TGTGCCAGCAGCTTAGGCCTGGCCCTAGCGGAGGCCTACAATGAGCAGTTCTTC,CASSLGLALAEAYNEQFF
TRBV29-1,TRBJ1-1,TRBD1,13,-,TGCAGCGTTGACGGGACAGCAAACACTGAAGCTTTCTTT,CSVDGTANTEAFF
TRBV19,TRBJ1-5,-,14,few,TGTGCCAGTAGTCCACGACTGAGCAATCAGCCCCAGCATTTT,CASSPRLSNQPQHF
TRBV4-1,TRBJ2-7,-,16,-,TGCGCCAGCAGCCAAGCCCCGACTAGGACCGCCTACGAGCAGTACTTC,CASSQAPTRTAYEQYF
TRBV19,TRBJ2-2,-,12,few,TGTGCCAGTAGTATAGGAGAAGGGGAGCTGTTTTTT,CASSIGEGELFF
TRBV18,TRBJ2-3,-,15,-,TGTGCCAGCTCACTCCCAGGAATAAGCACAGATACGCAGTATTTT,CASSLPGISTDTQYF